Listed below are T cell receptor beta chains from one sample, sequenced in a study of OX40 agonist ivuxolimab in advanced cancers. Profiling relied on immunoSEQ multiplex PCR, and the TCRdb table lists in-frame clones only, not all of them. The data hold some 77,000 clones, with roughly 88% observed a single time. Sequenced here: CD4+ or CD8+ T cells sorted from blood, sampled in a trial of the OX40 agonist ivuxolimab. Source of these receptors: an adult with an advanced solid tumor such as melanoma, head and neck, liver or kidney cancer. The CDR3 runs from the conserved cysteine through the conserved F or W. The D gene is left open where the match is weak.

v_call	j_call	d_call	cdr3_aa
TRBV10-3	TRBJ2-1	NA	CAISGTHLSYNEQFF
TRBV11-2	TRBJ1-2	TRBD1	CASSFKRGQGDLGGYTF
TRBV30	TRBJ2-7	NA	CAWNDPNHRYEQYF
TRBV18	TRBJ1-1	NA	CASSPTTSDRKAFF
TRBV4-2	TRBJ2-1	TRBD2	CASSQARDYSSYNEQFF
TRBV11-1	TRBJ2-3	NA	CASSGLHEDTQYF
TRBV4-2	TRBJ2-2	TRBD2	CASSQDQASGSTGELFF
TRBV7-8	TRBJ2-5	NA	CASSPSEQPQETQYF
TRBV28	TRBJ1-5	NA	CASIHEGYSNQPQHF
TRBV5-4	TRBJ2-5	NA	CASSLPGTTQYF
TRBV11-2	TRBJ1-4	NA	CASSLGRGQKEEKLFF
TRBV6-5	TRBJ1-6	NA	CASSEASGLPLHF
TRBV18	TRBJ2-7	NA	CASSPSSYEQYF
TRBV9	TRBJ2-1	NA	CASSVDEGWDEQFF
TRBV19	TRBJ2-7	NA	CASSPQDTNSYEQYF
TRBV6-5	TRBJ1-3	NA	CASSYGRGLSGNTIYF
TRBV12-5	TRBJ2-2	TRBD1	CASGRSQKQGWDTGELFF
TRBV5-1	TRBJ2-3	TRBD2	CASRSPGLAGTDTQYF
TRBV9	TRBJ1-1	TRBD1	CASSVGQGVREAFF
TRBV4-1	TRBJ1-5	NA	CASSQDLGNQPQHF
TRBV7-6	TRBJ2-5	TRBD2	CASSPGGPVETQYF
TRBV9	TRBJ2-3	NA	CASSVGGGPTDTQYF
TRBV6-1	TRBJ2-3	NA	CASSEGLQGSTDTQYF